This is a list of T cell receptor beta chains from one sample in a study of PD-1 blockade in classical Hodgkin lymphoma. TCRdb's table, derived via immunoSEQ multiplex PCR, lists solely in-frame clones and lacks some. The repertoire includes approximately 39,000 clones, 77% of them detected once, and 9.8% sits in the top ten. The sample was peripheral blood mononuclear cells (PBMCs), taken before the fourth cycle of nivolumab. These receptors originate from a human donor with classical Hodgkin lymphoma. CDR3s include the opening cysteine and the closing phenylalanine or tryptophan. The D gene is left open where the match is weak. Where a row states a size, it is once, few, many or the class of an expanded clone; other rows omit it.

TRBJ2-5 - TRBV18 - TGTGCCAGCTCGTCGACAGGATGGCAAGAGACCCAGTACTTC CASSSTGWQETQYF
TRBJ1-1 few TRBV7-2 - TGTGCCAGCAGCTTAAAGTTTGGGAACACTGAAGCTTTCTTT CASSLKFGNTEAFF
TRBJ1-6 - TRBV6-1 TRBD1 TGTGCCAGCAAAGACAGGGGGCTTAATTCACCCCTCCACTTT CASKDRGLNSPLHF
TRBJ2-3 - TRBV7-3 - TGTGCCAGCAGCTTAGGCGGTGGGCGAACGGGGGGCCCACAAACAGATACGCAGTATTTT CASSLGGGRTGGPQTDTQYF
TRBJ1-5 - TRBV5-6 - TGTGCCAGCAGCTTGGGCGCCCGGCAGCCCCAGCATTTT CASSLGARQPQHF
TRBJ1-1 - TRBV27 TRBD1 TGTGCCAGCTTCATTCCCGGGACAGGGGACACTGAAGCTTTCTTT CASFIPGTGDTEAFF
TRBJ2-1 few TRBV28 TRBD2 TGTGCCAGCAGTGCAGCGGGGGGGCCTTTCGGCCCGGGCGATGAGCAGTTCTTC CASSAAGGPFGPGDEQFF
TRBJ1-5 - TRBV7-6 - TGTGCCAGCAGTCTTAGTTCATCCACGAGCAATCAGCCCCAGCATTTT CASSLSSSTSNQPQHF
TRBJ2-5 - TRBV9 - TGTGCCAGCAGCGTAGAGATAGGAGGGGGAGGTGGAGAGACCCAGTACTTC CASSVEIGGGGGETQYF
TRBJ1-3 - TRBV11-2 - TGTGCCAGCAGCTCAGCCGAAGTTAGGGGGTCGGACGGAAACACCATATATTTT CASSSAEVRGSDGNTIYF
TRBJ1-5 - TRBV2 - TGTGCCAGCAGTGAAGAGGGAAGCGGTCAGCCCCAGCATTTT CASSEEGSGQPQHF
TRBJ1-1 - TRBV28 - TGTGCCAGCAGTTTAGGCAGGGGGAACACTGAAGCTTTCTTT CASSLGRGNTEAFF
TRBJ2-5 - TRBV7-7 TRBD1 TGTGCTAGCAGCTCGGGGACAGCCTTCGAGACCCAGTACTTC CASSSGTAFETQYF
TRBJ2-5 - TRBV18 - TGTGCCAGCTCACGCGGGACCCCATTAGCCCAGTACTTC CASSRGTPLAQYF
TRBJ1-3 - TRBV4-1 - TGCGCCAGCAGCCAATGGCGGGGGTCTGGAAACACCATATATTTT CASSQWRGSGNTIYF
TRBJ1-5 medium-sized TRBV19 TRBD1 TGTGCCAGTACCTCCCGACAGGGGGCGCGCAATCAGCCCCAGCATTTT CASTSRQGARNQPQHF
TRBJ2-1 - TRBV28 TRBD2 TGTGCCAGCAGTTTACAGCGGGGGATGTTCTTC CASSLQRGMFF
TRBJ1-2 - TRBV4-1 - TGCGCCAGCAGCTTCAGGGAGGGCCCCTATGGCTACACCTTC CASSFREGPYGYTF
TRBJ1-4 - TRBV7-2 TRBD1 TGTGCCAGCAGCTTAATCGCACAGGGGTGGCGGAAACTGTTTTTT CASSLIAQGWRKLFF
TRBJ1-1 - TRBV7-8 TRBD1 TGTGCCAGCAGCTTTCAGGGGGACACTGAAGCTTTCTTT CASSFQGDTEAFF
TRBJ1-3 - TRBV6-1 - TGTGCCAGCAGTGAGGTGGACAGAGCATCTGGAAACACCATATATTTT CASSEVDRASGNTIYF
TRBJ1-2 few TRBV6-1 - TGTGCCAGCAGTAGAATATGGGACTATGGCTACACCTTC CASSRIWDYGYTF
TRBJ1-2 - TRBV5-6 - TGTGCCAGCAGCCCGGCGGCGGACTATGGCTACACCTTC CASSPAADYGYTF
TRBJ2-1 - TRBV5-1 - TGCGCCAGCAGCTTAGGGCACAATGAGCAGTTCTTC CASSLGHNEQFF
TRBJ2-7 once TRBV6-7 - TGTGCCAGCAGTTACCCAGGGATCTACGAGCAGTACTTC CASSYPGIYEQYF
TRBJ1-6 - TRBV6-5 - TGTGCCAGCAGTTACTCGCCTTATAATTCACCCCTCCACTTT CASSYSPYNSPLHF
TRBJ1-2 - TRBV7-9 - TGTGCCAGCAGCTATAAGGGGCCACGGGAGTATGGCTACACCTTC CASSYKGPREYGYTF
TRBJ2-7 - TRBV7-2 TRBD1 TGTGCCAGCAGCGTACGACAGGGATTGGGGACCTACGAGCAGTACTTC CASSVRQGLGTYEQYF